This T cell receptor beta chain was profiled in a study of post-analysis software for immune sequencing data. The study's findings and limits: Several TRBV segments (TRBV5-6, TRBV5-1 and TRBV20-1 among them) occurred more frequently in patients than in controls.

Germline CDR1 and CDR2: LNHDA and SQIVND (reference sequence). The CDR3 length is 13 residues. Trimming took 6 bases from V and 9 from J, leaving 15 bases between them. Worth noting for this clonotype: No antigen is known for it.

Unique molecular identifiers had been added to the TCR beta cDNA libraries. TCRdb reprocessed the PCR reads with MiXCR, giving one entry per CDR3 protein. The data contain around 250,000 distinct CDR3 sequences, 36% of them singletons. The sequenced material came from blood. The chain carries TRBV19 and TRBJ2-1; no clear D. The origin of this receptor is a girl between 10 and 17 years old with multiple sclerosis. CDR3 nucleotide sequence: TGTGCCAGTAGGAACCGAGGAGATATTGAGCAGTTCTTC. Residues: CASRNRGDIEQFF.